A selection of T cell receptor beta chains follows, all from one sample in a study of T cell repertoires in cytomegalovirus infection. Their antigens are not known. Using its own MiXCR run on the reads, TCRdb lists one record per CDR3 protein. The sample gives about half a million distinct CDR3 sequences, around a third of which show up once; roughly 15% is in the top ten. The material was cultured PBMCs, obtained from culture after CMV antigen stimulation. The source is a human donor in good health (CMV status not recorded). Some clones in this sample may be carry-over from other donors' samples. The CDR3 runs from the conserved cysteine through the conserved F or W. A D gene is named only where the DNA matches it firmly. Rows may omit the clone size; those that give it use once, few, many or a size class.

V gene	J gene	CDR3 length	clone size	D gene	CDR3 DNA	CDR3 protein
TRBV6-1	TRBJ2-4	13	NA	TRBD2	TGTGCCAGCAGACAAGCGGGGGGGAACATTCAGTACTTC	CASRQAGGNIQYF
TRBV7-9	TRBJ2-2	14	NA	NA	TGTGCCAGCAGCTGGGTCCGGCCCACCGGGGAGCTGTTTTTT	CASSWVRPTGELFF
TRBV7-9	TRBJ2-6	19	NA	TRBD2	TGTGCCAGCAGCTTTGGCCTAGCGGGAGGCTCCTCTGGGGCCAACGTCCTGACTTTC	CASSFGLAGGSSGANVLTF
TRBV30	TRBJ2-7	13	NA	TRBD1	TGTGCCTACCGACAGGGTTTCTTTTACGAGCAGTACTTC	CAYRQGFFYEQYF
TRBV7-8	TRBJ1-2	15	few	NA	TGTGCCAGCAGCTTAGCGACCGAGGCGGCTAATGGCTACACCTTC	CASSLATEAANGYTF
TRBV6-5	TRBJ1-1	14	NA	TRBD1	TGTGCCAGCAGTGAATGGACAGGGAACACTGAAGCTTTCTTT	CASSEWTGNTEAFF
TRBV6-1	TRBJ2-4	13	many	NA	TGTGCCAGCAGAGGACAGACCAAAAACATTCAGTACTTC	CASRGQTKNIQYF
TRBV12-3/TRBV12-4	TRBJ2-5	13	NA	NA	TGTGCCAGCAAACGAGGTACCCAAGAGACCCAGTACTTC	CASKRGTQETQYF
TRBV5-5	TRBJ1-6	13	NA	NA	TGTGCCAGCAGCTTGGCTAGGCTGCGACCCCTCCACTTT	CASSLARLRPLHF
TRBV7-8	TRBJ1-4	14	NA	NA	TGTGCCAGCAGCAACGGGCCGGATAATGAAAAACTGTTTTTT	CASSNGPDNEKLFF
TRBV7-2	TRBJ1-2	15	few	TRBD1	TGTGCCAGCAGCCTCCCACAGGGGGCTAGATATGGCTACACCTTC	CASSLPQGARYGYTF
TRBV28	TRBJ1-2	12	few	NA	TGTGCCAGCAGTTCTCTCGGCCGAGGCTACACCTTC	CASSSLGRGYTF
TRBV4-1	TRBJ1-5	14	NA	NA	TGCGCCAGCAGCCCCCCGTCGGGTGGGCAGCCCCAGCATTTT	CASSPPSGGQPQHF
TRBV19	TRBJ2-7	14	NA	NA	TGTGCCAGTATGCCCAGCGCCTACCCCTACGAGCAGTACTTC	CASMPSAYPYEQYF
TRBV19	TRBJ1-2	13	few	NA	TGTGCCAGTAGTATTCAGAGTGGCTATGGCTACACCTTC	CASSIQSGYGYTF
TRBV5-4	TRBJ2-5	16	NA	TRBD2	TGTGCCAGCAGCTTGGCCCTAGCGGGAGGGGGAGAGACCCAGTACTTC	CASSLALAGGGETQYF
TRBV12-3/TRBV12-4	TRBJ2-1	15	many	TRBD2	TGTGCCAGCAGTTTAGGGCTAGCGGGTGTCGTTGAGCAGTTCTTC	CASSLGLAGVVEQFF
TRBV15	TRBJ2-5	16	NA	NA	TGTGCCACCAGCAGGGCGACCAATATTGGGCGAGAGACCCAGTACTTC	CATSRATNIGRETQYF
TRBV7-2	TRBJ2-1	12	NA	NA	TGTGCCAGCAGCTTGCCACAGGTAACGCAGTTCTTC	CASSLPQVTQFF
TRBV6-1	TRBJ1-5	11	NA	NA	TGTGCCAGTGGGGTTAATCAGCCCCAGCATTTT	CASGVNQPQHF
TRBV6-6	TRBJ1-5	14	NA	NA	TGTGCCAGCATCTACGGGGATAGCAATCAGCCCCAGCATTTT	CASIYGDSNQPQHF
TRBV7-8	TRBJ1-2	12	NA	NA	TGTGCCAGCAGCCTAAAGGACGGTAGCTACACCTTC	CASSLKDGSYTF
TRBV6-5	TRBJ1-5	13	few	NA	TGTGCCAGCAGGTGGTCGGATAATCAGCCCCAGCATTTT	CASRWSDNQPQHF
TRBV6-1	TRBJ2-1	15	few	TRBD2	TGTGCCAGCCCCGGGACTAGCAAGACCTACAATGAGCAGTTCTTC	CASPGTSKTYNEQFF
TRBV7-2	TRBJ2-5	15	NA	TRBD1	TGTGCCAGCAGCTGGCAGACAGGGGGGCAAGAGACCCAGTACTTC	CASSWQTGGQETQYF
TRBV7-2	TRBJ1-4	16	few	NA	TGTGCCAGCAGCTCAGAGTCGACAACGCCTAATGAAAAACTGTTTTTT	CASSSESTTPNEKLFF
TRBV28	TRBJ1-1	14	NA	NA	TGTGCCAGCAGCTCTCCAGGTGAGGAGATTGAAGCTTTCTTT	CASSSPGEEIEAFF
TRBV10-3	TRBJ2-1	14	many	NA	TGTGCCATCAGTGAGTCGTGGCAGGACAATGAGCAGTTCTTC	CAISESWQDNEQFF
TRBV27	TRBJ1-2	19	NA	NA	TGTGCCAGCAGTTTTCTGAAGACGGCGGGCGGACTATCTAACTATGGCTACACCTTC	CASSFLKTAGGLSNYGYTF
TRBV4-1	TRBJ1-1	13	NA	NA	TGCGCCAGCAGCCAAGATCTGACAGTTGAAGCTTTCTTT	CASSQDLTVEAFF
TRBV28	TRBJ1-5	15	NA	NA	TGTGCCAGCAGTTCTCGTCCCTTCGTTCGCCAGCCCCAGCATTTT	CASSSRPFVRQPQHF
TRBV5-6	TRBJ1-1	14	NA	NA	TGTGCCAGCAGCTGGAAAGGGATGAACACTGAAGCTTTCTTT	CASSWKGMNTEAFF
TRBV7-2	TRBJ2-5	14	many	NA	TGTGCCAGCAGCACCAACGGGGGAACCGAGACCCAGTACTTC	CASSTNGGTETQYF
TRBV6-5	TRBJ1-5	13	NA	TRBD1	TGTGCCAGCAGCGGGACAGGGCGACAGCCCCAGCATTTT	CASSGTGRQPQHF
TRBV11-2	TRBJ2-5	15	NA	NA	TGTGCCAGCAGCTGGACGCGAGGGGTTGGGGAGACCCAGTACTTC	CASSWTRGVGETQYF
TRBV6-2/TRBV6-3	TRBJ2-7	15	few	TRBD2	TGTGCCAGCAGTAGAACGGGACTAATTCGCCCCGAGCAGTACTTC	CASSRTGLIRPEQYF
TRBV7-2	TRBJ2-1	13	many	TRBD2	TGTGCCAGCAGCGCGGGACTAGCGGGAGGGCAGTTCTTC	CASSAGLAGGQFF
TRBV6-2/TRBV6-3	TRBJ2-5	17	NA	NA	TGTGCCAGCAGCGCCTCAACAGTTGTCTATAGGGTCGGGACCCAGTACTTC	CASSASTVVYRVGTQYF
TRBV12-3/TRBV12-4	TRBJ1-2	13	NA	NA	TGTGCCAGCAGCCGTGGACAGAGCTATGGCTACACCTTC	CASSRGQSYGYTF
TRBV19	TRBJ1-1	15	few	NA	TGTGCCAGTACCTCTTGGGGGGGACTGAACACTGAAGCTTTCTTT	CASTSWGGLNTEAFF
TRBV9	TRBJ2-7	15	NA	NA	TGTGCCAGCAGCGTGGGTGGACACTTCACCTACGAGCAGTACTTC	CASSVGGHFTYEQYF
TRBV12-3/TRBV12-4	TRBJ2-2	12	few	NA	TGTGCCAGCAGGAACTACACCGGGGAGCTGTTTTTT	CASRNYTGELFF
TRBV11-2	TRBJ2-1	16	few	NA	TGTGCCAGCAGCTTAGGGCCAGGGAGGTCCTACAATGAGCAGTTCTTC	CASSLGPGRSYNEQFF
TRBV2	TRBJ1-2	14	NA	NA	TGTGCCAGCAGGACTTCGGCGGGCCGCTATGGCTACACCTTC	CASRTSAGRYGYTF
TRBV4-2	TRBJ1-1	14	few	NA	TGTGCCAGCAGCCAAGTTGAGGGGAACACTGAAGCTTTCTTT	CASSQVEGNTEAFF